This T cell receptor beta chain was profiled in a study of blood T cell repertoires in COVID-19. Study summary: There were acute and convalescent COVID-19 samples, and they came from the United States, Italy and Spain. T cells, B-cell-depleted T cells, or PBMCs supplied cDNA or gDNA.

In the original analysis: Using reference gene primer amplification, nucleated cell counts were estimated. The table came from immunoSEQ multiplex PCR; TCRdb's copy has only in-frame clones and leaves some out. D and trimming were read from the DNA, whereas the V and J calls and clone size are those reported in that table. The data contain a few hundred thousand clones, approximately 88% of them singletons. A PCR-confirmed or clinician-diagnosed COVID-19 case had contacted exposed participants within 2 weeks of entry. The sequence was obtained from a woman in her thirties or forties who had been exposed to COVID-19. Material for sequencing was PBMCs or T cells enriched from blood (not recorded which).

CDR3: CASSPRQWGTGNTIYF. The CDR3 DNA is TGTGCCAGCAGTCCAAGACAGTGGGGAACTGGAAACACCATATATTTT. The chain has TRBV27 and TRBJ1-3; TRBD1 is a possible D gene (5 bases). CDR3 length: 16 residues. CDR1 is MNHEY, CDR2 SMNVEV, per germline (reference sequence). Trimming removed 5 bases at V and 2 bases at J, with 16 bases between.